This TCR beta chain was profiled in a study of identical twins. In its sample, this clonotype was seen many times. One entry per CDR3 protein results from TCRdb running MiXCR on the 5' RACE reads. Here the sample spans roughly 150,000 distinct CDR3 sequences, under 4.5% being singletons. The V and J ends lost 3 bases and 11 bases respectively, with 21 bases between them. Germline V gene data show CDR1 as DFQATT and CDR2 as SNEGSKA (reference sequence). CDR3 size: 14 residues. The source is a man aged 18 to 29 in good health. Sequencing input: memory T cells sorted from blood. The V gene is TRBV20-1, the J gene TRBJ2-3; D is tentatively TRBD1 or TRBD2 (5 bases each). The CDR3 here is CSARGVVKYGMQYF. CDR3 nucleotide sequence: TGCAGTGCTAGGGGGGTGGTAAAGTATGGGATGCAGTATTTT.